What follows are 7 T cell receptor beta chains derived from one specimen sequenced in a study of blood T cell repertoires in COVID-19. Produced via immunoSEQ multiplex PCR; TCRdb's table is partial and in-frame only. The table includes about 180,000 clones, over 75% detected once. The specimen sequenced was peripheral blood. All receptors derive from a man aged 35-49 years with active or convalescent COVID-19.

The gene calls are TRBV18 and TRBJ1-2; 10 bases align to TRBD1. Trimming took 4 bases from V and 6 from J; bases not matched to a gene: 14. CDR3 size: 17 residues. Germline assignment: CDR1 KGHSH and CDR2 LQKENI. The CDR3 region is CASSHQPGQGTVNGYTF. CDR3 sequence (DNA): TGTGCCAGCTCACATCAACCGGGACAGGGGACTGTAAATGGCTACACCTTC.

The chain uses TRBV7-8 and TRBJ2-1; tentatively, D is TRBD2 (7 bases). With 5 bases removed from V and 10 bases from J, the gap between germline ends came to 27 bases. Germline CDR1 SGHVS, CDR2 FQNEAQ. The CDR3 consists of 17 residues. This CDR3 reads CASSPYRGGAPRGEQFF. CDR3 nucleotides: TGTGCCAGCAGCCCTTATCGTGGGGGGGCCCCCCGAGGGGAGCAGTTCTTC.

The chain couples TRBV6-6 to TRBJ1-4, with 7 bases fitting TRBD1. Per germline, CDR1 MNHNY and CDR2 SVGAGI (reference sequence). Germline trimming cut 4 bases from V and 11 bases from J; bases unmatched to any gene: 10. The CDR3 is 14 residues long. The DNA for the CDR3 is TGTGCCAGCAGTTCCACAGACAGGGTGGGTAAACTGTTTTTT. Translated, it gives CASSSTDRVGKLFF.

The rearrangement links TRBV27 to TRBJ2-7; 9 bases line up with TRBD1. The V and J ends lost 6 bases and 1 base, in that order; junction bases with no gene match: 7. Germline V gene lookup returns CDR1 MNHEY and CDR2 SMNVEV (reference sequence). This CDR3 spans 15 amino acids. CDR3 protein: CASSPMGQGSYEQYF. The CDR3 coding sequence is TGTGCCAGCAGCCCAATGGGACAGGGTTCCTACGAGCAGTACTTC.

V is TRBV21-1 and J is TRBJ1-4. TRBV21-1 is tagged as a pseudogene. The CDR3 loop spans 14 amino acids. CDR3 in amino acids: CASSSLAANEKLFF. The CDR3, as DNA: TGTGCCAGCAGCTCCCTAGCGGCTAATGAAAAACTGTTTTTT.

This chain uses TRBV30 with TRBJ1-1; D is uncertain. This CDR3 is built from 13 residues. Trimming shortened V by 4 bases and J by 1 base, and 10 bases separated the two germline ends. Germline CDR1 is GTSNPN and CDR2 is SVGIG (reference sequence). The CDR3 DNA reads as TGTGCCTGGAAGGGAGGCCAGAACACTGAAGCTTTCTTT. Protein product: CAWKGGQNTEAFF. Using reference TRBV30 and TRBJ1-1 for the parts outside the CDR3, the full variable domain is SQTIHQWPATLVQPVGSPLSLECTVEGTSNPNLYWYRQAAGRGLQLLFYSVGIGQISSEVPQNLSASRPQDRQFILSSKKLLLSDSGFYLCAWKGGQNTEAFFGQGTRLTVV.

The CDR3 spells CASSLNRLETQYF. CDR3 bases: TGTGCCAGCAGCTTAAACAGGCTAGAGACCCAGTACTTC. V gene TRBV11-3 combines with J gene TRBJ2-5; maybe TRBD1 (5 bases). Germline loops: CDR1 SGHNT, CDR2 YENEEA. The CDR3 runs 13 residues. V was clipped by 2 bases and J by 4 bases, with 8 bases between them.